The entry that follows covers one T cell receptor (beta chain) sequence. The data are from a study of technical replicates of blood from several donors. Method: immunoSEQ multiplex PCR; TCRdb's copy keeps in-frame clones and lacks some. Of about 82,000 clones in the sample, roughly 92% are singletons; the top ten hold under 0.3%. Deletions cut 5 bases from V and 2 bases from J, with 15 bases between. CDR3 length: 15 amino acids. Germline V gene lookup returns CDR1 PRHDT and CDR2 FYEKMQ (reference sequence). Sequenced material: T cells isolated from PBMCs. This chain joins TRBV13 and TRBJ1-1; weak D call: TRBD1 (6 bases). The receptor's source is a human donor in good health. The CDR3 spells CASSPAGTPNTEAFF. CDR3 DNA sequence: TGTGCCAGCAGCCCGGCCGGGACACCCAACACTGAAGCTTTCTTT.